This TCR beta chain was captured by sequencing in a study of tumor and adjacent non-tumor tissue in lung cancer. Overall study: Patients comprised approximately eleven adenocarcinoma, 2 squamous cell carcinoma and 1 small cell lung cancer.

Per the germline V gene, CDR1 is DFQATT and CDR2 is SNEGSKA (reference sequence). J gave up 2 bases and V 1 base, and 3 bases lay outside the gene matches. The CDR3 length is 15 residues. TCRbeta libraries were built with three rounds of nested PCR, modified from ARM-PCR. TCRdb ran MiXCR on the multiplex PCR reads and lists one entry per CDR3 protein. Of approximately 140,000 distinct CDR3 sequences listed, approximately 72% are singletons. This clonotype was picked up many times. This sample's RNA came from whole unsorted tissue. The source is a man aged 55 to 69 with small cell lung cancer. J is TRBJ2-1 and V is TRBV20-1; TRBD2 agrees at 9 bases. The sequenced sample consisted of lung tumor tissue. CDR3 region: CSARVPSGTYNEQFF. The DNA for the CDR3 is TGCAGTGCTAGAGTGCCTAGCGGGACCTACAATGAGCAGTTCTTC.